This T cell receptor (beta chain) was sequenced during a study of cytomegalovirus exposure and HLA in healthy donors. General observations from the study: The authors listed some 160 TCR beta chains as cytomegalovirus-associated.

This clone was observed a few times. Its antigen is still unknown. The CDR3 has 15 amino acids. The ends were cut back, 5 bases at V and 0 bases at J, with 10 bases in the middle. CDR1 LNHDA and CDR2 SQIVND come from the germline V gene (reference sequence). Primers: 60 Vbeta forward and 13 Jbeta reverse. Some clones are missing from TCRdb's copy, which holds only in-frame ones; the method was immunoSEQ multiplex PCR. Of 100,000 or so clones detected, roughly 83% appear once; the ten largest clones hold around 4%. The clonotype comes from a female donor in good health and CMV-seropositive. The chain uses TRBV19 and TRBJ1-4; no definite D call. Sequences were obtained from PBMCs. The DNA for the CDR3 is TGTGCCAGTAGTGATCAGACTACAACTAATGAAAAACTGTTTTTT. Translating gives CASSDQTTTNEKLFF. Full variable domain (outside the CDR3, taken from reference TRBV19 and TRBJ1-4): DGGITQSPKYLFRKEGQNVTLSCEQNLNHDAMYWYRQDPGQGLRLIYYSQIVNDFQKGDIAEGYSVSREKKESFPLTVTSAQKNPTAFYLCASSDQTTTNEKLFFGSGTQLSVL.